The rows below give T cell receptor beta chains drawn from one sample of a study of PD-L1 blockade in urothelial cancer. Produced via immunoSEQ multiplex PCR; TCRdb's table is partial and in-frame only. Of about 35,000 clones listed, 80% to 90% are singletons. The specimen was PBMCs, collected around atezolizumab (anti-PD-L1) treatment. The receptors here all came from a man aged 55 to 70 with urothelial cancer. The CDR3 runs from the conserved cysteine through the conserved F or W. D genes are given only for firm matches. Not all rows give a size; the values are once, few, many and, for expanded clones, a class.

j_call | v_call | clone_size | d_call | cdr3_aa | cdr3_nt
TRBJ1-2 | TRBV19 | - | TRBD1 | CASSIFGQGASYGYTF | TGTGCCAGTAGTATATTCGGACAGGGGGCCTCCTATGGCTACACCTTC
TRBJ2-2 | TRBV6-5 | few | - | CASWGGAGELFF | TGTGCCAGCTGGGGGGGCGCCGGGGAGCTGTTTTTT
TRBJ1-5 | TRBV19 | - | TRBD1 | CASSIVGPGQGDQPQHF | TGTGCCAGTAGTATAGTCGGACCGGGACAGGGGGATCAGCCCCAGCATTTT
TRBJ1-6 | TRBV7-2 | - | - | CASSEESSYNSPLHF | TGTGCCAGCAGCGAGGAAAGCTCCTATAATTCACCCCTCCACTTT
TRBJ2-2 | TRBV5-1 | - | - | CASSPPAGLNTGELFF | TGCGCCAGCAGCCCTCCGGCGGGGTTGAACACCGGGGAGCTGTTTTTT
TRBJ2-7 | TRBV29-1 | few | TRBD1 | CSVPRGDRGDEQYF | TGCAGCGTCCCTAGGGGGGACAGGGGCGACGAGCAGTACTTC
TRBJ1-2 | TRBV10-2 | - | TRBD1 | CASSEQGQGWGYTF | TGCGCCAGCAGTGAACAGGGACAGGGCTGGGGCTACACCTTC
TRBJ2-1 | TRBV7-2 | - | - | CASSQATLHEQFF | TGTGCCAGCAGCCAAGCGACTCTGCATGAGCAGTTCTTC
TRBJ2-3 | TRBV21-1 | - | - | CASSIKWGGTDTQYF | TGTGCCAGCAGCATAAAGTGGGGGGGCACAGATACGCAGTATTTT
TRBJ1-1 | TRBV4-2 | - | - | CASSQDVQQGSTEAFF | TGTGCCAGCAGCCAAGATGTCCAACAGGGAAGCACTGAAGCTTTCTTT
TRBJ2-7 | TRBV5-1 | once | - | CASSLEQGGQYF | TGCGCCAGCAGCTTGGAACAGGGTGGGCAGTACTTC
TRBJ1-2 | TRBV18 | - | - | CASSPPIAAGSHYGYTF | TGTGCCAGCTCACCACCGATTGCAGCAGGCTCCCACTATGGCTACACCTTC